The next 27 T cell receptor beta chains were all read from a single sample in a study of shared clonotypes between healthy human individuals. Cells designated naive CD8 were CD45RO-negative and were positively selected for CCR7, with terminally differentiated effector memory CD45RA+ cells excluded. Measured with immunoSEQ multiplex PCR; TCRdb has only the in-frame clones, and not every one. The sample has approximately 650,000 clones, around 95% seen once. The sample was naive CD8+ T cells sorted from blood. Receptors were obtained from a woman aged 30 to 39 in good health.

This chain connects TRBV30 to TRBJ2-1, with 9 nucleotides matching TRBD2. Germline V gene data show CDR1 as GTSNPN and CDR2 as SVGIG (reference sequence). The CDR3 is 15 residues long. V was clipped by 1 base and J by 4 bases; unmatched bases: 5. CDR3 in amino acids: CAWSALAGTYNEQFF. CDR3 coding DNA: TGTGCCTGGAGTGCGCTAGCGGGAACTTACAATGAGCAGTTCTTC.

This rearrangement joins TRBV7-6 to TRBJ2-7, with a possible D match to TRBD2 (5 bases). The ends were cut back, 1 base at V and 1 base at J, with 11 bases in the middle. This CDR3 spans 15 amino acids. Per the germline V gene, CDR1 is SGHVS and CDR2 is FNYEAQ. Here the CDR3 reads CASSLVSAGSYEQYF. For the CDR3, the DNA is TGTGCCAGCAGCTTAGTTTCGGCGGGTTCCTACGAGCAGTACTTC.

This clone was counted once. The rearrangement links TRBV4-1 to TRBJ2-7, with 9 bases lining up with TRBD1. CDR1 and CDR2 (germline): MGHRA, YSYEKL. The V gene end was trimmed by 3 bases and the J gene end by 4 bases; junction bases not matched to a gene: 16. The CDR3 contains 18 residues. This CDR3 reads CASSHLALTRDREYEQYF. CDR3 in DNA: TGCGCCAGCAGCCATCTTGCTCTAACTAGGGACAGGGAATACGAGCAGTACTTC.

The rearrangement joins TRBV9 to TRBJ2-3; a weak D match, TRBD2 (7 bases). The CDR3 has 15 residues. CDR1 is SGDLS, CDR2 YYNGEE, per germline. The ends were cut back, 4 bases at V and 3 bases at J, with 15 bases in the middle. The CDR3 coding sequence is TGTGCCAGCAGCCCTGAGGGGGGGCATACAGATACGCAGTATTTT. The encoded protein is CASSPEGGHTDTQYF.

The chain links TRBV5-6 to TRBJ2-3; TRBD2 agrees at 10 bases. In germline, CDR1 is SGHDT, CDR2 YYEEEE. Trimming removed 0 bases from V and 1 base from J; junction bases left unmatched: 2. The length of the CDR3 is 16 residues. The CDR3 spells CASSLGTSGRTDTQYF. The CDR3 DNA reads TGTGCCAGCAGCTTGGGGACTAGCGGCCGCACAGATACGCAGTATTTT.

The rearrangement links TRBV28 to TRBJ1-2, with D hard to call. V lost 6 bases, J lost 4 bases, and 15 bases lay in between. Germline assignment: CDR1 MDHEN and CDR2 SYDVKM. The CDR3 runs 14 residues. This CDR3 reads CASSLPSSGYGYTF. CDR3 coding DNA: TGTGCCAGCAGCCTACCCTCGAGCGGCTATGGCTACACCTTC.

This clone was seen a handful of times. This sequence joins TRBV6-5 and TRBJ1-1; D gene uncertain. Trimming stripped 10 bases from V and 5 bases from J, with 14 bases between. CDR1 is MNHEY and CDR2 is SVGAGI in the germline V gene. This CDR3 is 12 amino acids long. The CDR3 reads CATITGNTEAFF. CDR3 nucleotide sequence: TGTGCCACCATCACGGGGAATACTGAAGCTTTCTTT.

The chain joins TRBV30 to TRBJ2-5, with D unclear. Gene TRBJ2-7 matches the end of the DNA better, so the J call may be wrong. The V gene's germline CDR1 is GTSNPN and CDR2 SVGIG (reference sequence). CDR3 size: 13 residues. CDR3 DNA sequence: TGTGCCTGGAGTGTTAGTAACGCCTACGAGCAGTACTTC. This translates into CAWSVSNAYEQYF.

This rearrangement joins TRBV4-2 to TRBJ2-5; D is uncertain. Matching the DNA end better, TRBJ2-7 makes the J call doubtful. This CDR3 has 11 residues. The V gene's germline CDR1 is LGHNA and CDR2 YNFKEQ. CDR3 in amino acids: CASSESYEQYF. The CDR3 coding sequence is TGTGCCAGCAGCGAGAGCTACGAGCAGTACTTC.

The V call is TRBV11-2, the J call TRBJ2-5, with D possibly matching TRBD2 (6 bases). Germline lookup yields CDR1 SGHAT and CDR2 FQNNGV. The CDR3 is made up of 14 amino acids. V was cut by 5 bases and J by 5 bases, with 15 bases left in between. The CDR3 nucleotides read TGTGCCAGCAGCCGATCCGGGGGAAAGGAGACCCAGTACTTC. This gives the protein CASSRSGGKETQYF.

This clone was found once. V is TRBV9 and J is TRBJ2-1; 7 bases are shared with TRBD2. V was pared by 4 bases and J by 4 bases, with 8 bases of the junction left unmatched. CDR1 SGDLS and CDR2 YYNGEE come from the germline V gene. The CDR3 has 15 residues. The CDR3 loop reads CASSQLAENYNEQFF. For the CDR3, the DNA is TGTGCCAGCAGCCAGCTAGCGGAAAATTACAATGAGCAGTTCTTC.

This clone was counted a single time. The V and J genes are TRBV5-8 and TRBJ1-2; a weak D match, TRBD1 (5 bases). The CDR3 is 16 residues long. From germline, CDR1 is SGHTS and CDR2 YDEGEE. V lost 4 bases, J lost 4 bases, and 20 bases lay in between. The CDR3 loop is CASSPPRGYKTYGYTF. In nucleotides, the CDR3 is TGTGCCAGCAGCCCCCCCCGGGGGTATAAAACCTATGGCTACACCTTC.

J is TRBJ2-3 and V is TRBV7-8; 11 nucleotides line up with TRBD2. V gave up 4 bases and J gave up 2 bases; unmatched junction bases: 5. Per the germline V gene, CDR1 is SGHVS and CDR2 is FQNEAQ. This CDR3 has 16 amino acids. CDR3 protein: CASSWPLAGVTDTQYF. As DNA, the CDR3 is TGTGCCAGCAGCTGGCCACTAGCGGGAGTCACAGATACGCAGTATTTT. Full variable domain (outside the CDR3, taken from reference TRBV7-8 and TRBJ2-3): GAGVSQSPRYKVAKRGQDVALRCDPISGHVSLFWYQQALGQGPEFLTYFQNEAQLDKSGLPSDRFFAERPEGSVSTLKIQRTQQEDSAVYLCASSWPLAGVTDTQYFGPGTRLTVL.

The V gene is TRBV12-5, the J gene TRBJ1-1; no clear D. Germline CDR1 and CDR2: LGHNT and FRNRAP. The CDR3 extends over 13 amino acids. The germline V and J ends were trimmed by 6 bases and 0 bases, with 8 bases remaining between them. The CDR3 loop reads CASGDGMNTEAFF. CDR3 nucleotides: TGTGCTAGTGGGGACGGGATGAACACTGAAGCTTTCTTT.

V is TRBV5-1 and J is TRBJ2-3; D not resolved. CDR3 length equals 11 residues. V lost 3 bases, J lost 6 bases, and 5 bases lay in between. In germline, CDR1 is SGHRS, CDR2 YFSETQ. CDR3 loop: CASSYGDTQYF. The CDR3 bases are TGCGCCAGCAGCTACGGGGATACGCAGTATTTT.

This chain uses TRBV28 with TRBJ2-7; 8 nucleotides match TRBD1. The germline V gene has CDR1 MDHEN and CDR2 SYDVKM. The ends lost 3 bases at V and 4 bases at J; junction bases unmatched: 11. The CDR3 is 16 residues long. CDR3: CASSFPQRQGLYEQYF. The CDR3 coding sequence is TGTGCCAGCAGTTTCCCCCAGAGACAGGGGTTATACGAGCAGTACTTC.

The chain joins TRBV14 to TRBJ1-2; tentative D call: TRBD1 (5 bases). The germline gives CDR1 SGHDN, CDR2 FVKESK. The length of the CDR3 is 13 residues. The V gene lost 7 bases and the J gene lost 2 bases, with 11 bases spanning the gap. Written as DNA, the CDR3 is TGTGCCAGCAACCAGGCAGGGAACTATGGCTACACCTTC. The encoded protein is CASNQAGNYGYTF.

This chain connects TRBV27 to TRBJ2-2; 8 bases align to TRBD1. V dropped 2 bases and J dropped 7; count of bases not matched to a gene: 3. Germline lookup yields CDR1 MNHEY and CDR2 SMNVEV (reference sequence). This CDR3 has 14 residues. CDR3: CASSLVQGVGELFF. The CDR3 DNA sequence: TGTGCCAGCAGTTTAGTACAGGGGGTCGGGGAGCTGTTTTTT.

The chain employs TRBV10-3 and TRBJ2-7; D not resolved. From germline, CDR1 is ENHRY and CDR2 SYGVKD. The CDR3 has 12 amino acids. V was pared by 3 bases and J by 3 bases, with 6 bases between. The chain's CDR3 is CAISDAYYEQYF. The CDR3 DNA reads as TGTGCCATCAGTGACGCATACTACGAGCAGTACTTC.

The V call is TRBV2, the J call TRBJ2-2; D is undetermined. Germline CDR1 SNHLY, CDR2 FYNNEI. The CDR3 is made up of 14 amino acids. V lost 4 bases and J 1 base, leaving 7 bases between the germline ends. CDR3 nucleotide sequence: TGTGCCAGCAGTGCCACAGTGAACACCGGGGAGCTGTTTTTT. Encoded protein: CASSATVNTGELFF.

V gene TRBV6-6 combines with J gene TRBJ1-2; no definite D call. Germline CDR1 is MNHNY and CDR2 is SVGAGI (reference sequence). This CDR3 is 11 amino acids long. V lost 8 bases, J lost 4 bases, and 8 bases lay in between. DNA of the CDR3: TGTGCCAGCGGTCAACCCTATGGCTACACCTTC. It translates to CASGQPYGYTF.

V is TRBV5-1 and J is TRBJ2-1; no reliable D call. CDR1 and CDR2 from the germline V gene are SGHRS and YFSETQ. Trimming took off 0 bases at V and 3 bases at J, with 10 bases between the two ends. This CDR3 has 15 amino acids. The CDR3 DNA reads TGCGCCAGCAGCTTGGAAAGCGTTCACTACAATGAGCAGTTCTTC. It yields the protein CASSLESVHYNEQFF.

The chain carries TRBV7-9 and TRBJ2-7; no firm D call. Germline CDR1 reads SEHNR; CDR2 reads FQNEAQ (reference sequence). Trimming took 4 bases from V and 3 from J, leaving 10 bases between them. CDR3 length equals 13 residues. The CDR3 protein is CASSSETGYEQYF. The CDR3 DNA reads TGTGCCAGCAGCTCTGAGACTGGCTACGAGCAGTACTTC.

CDR3: CASSVAEGKLFF. In DNA form, the CDR3 reads TGTGCCAGCAGCGTGGCGGAAGGAAAACTGTTTTTT. V is TRBV9 and J is TRBJ1-4; D ambiguous. The CDR3 runs 12 residues. Germline CDR1 SGDLS, CDR2 YYNGEE. The V and J ends lost 2 bases and 10 bases respectively, with 9 bases between them.

The J gene is TRBJ2-3, the V gene TRBV2, with 8 bases matching TRBD1. CDR1 is SNHLY, CDR2 FYNNEI, per germline. V was clipped by 11 bases and J by 3 bases; unmatched bases: 16. The CDR3 extends over 16 amino acids. CDR3: CASEPPRQGATDTQYF. For the CDR3, the DNA is TGTGCCTCCGAGCCCCCGAGGCAGGGGGCAACAGATACGCAGTATTTT.

V usage is TRBV7-9 and J usage is TRBJ2-2, with D perhaps matching TRBD2 (6 bases). Trimming cost V 6 bases and J 3 bases, with 14 bases left between them. This CDR3 is built from 15 residues. Germline CDR1 reads SEHNR; CDR2 reads FQNEAQ (reference sequence). The CDR3 bases are TGTGCCAGCAGACCGGGACTTCCCCACACCGGGGAGCTGTTTTTT. Encoded protein: CASRPGLPHTGELFF.

The V gene is TRBV2, the J gene TRBJ2-7; D perhaps matches TRBD1 (5 bases). Per germline, CDR1 SNHLY and CDR2 FYNNEI. With 0 bases removed from V and 2 bases from J, the gap between germline ends came to 11 bases. This CDR3 is built from 15 residues. In nucleotides, the CDR3 is TGTGCCAGCAGTGAAGCACACAGGCCGACCTACGAGCAGTACTTC. It encodes CASSEAHRPTYEQYF.